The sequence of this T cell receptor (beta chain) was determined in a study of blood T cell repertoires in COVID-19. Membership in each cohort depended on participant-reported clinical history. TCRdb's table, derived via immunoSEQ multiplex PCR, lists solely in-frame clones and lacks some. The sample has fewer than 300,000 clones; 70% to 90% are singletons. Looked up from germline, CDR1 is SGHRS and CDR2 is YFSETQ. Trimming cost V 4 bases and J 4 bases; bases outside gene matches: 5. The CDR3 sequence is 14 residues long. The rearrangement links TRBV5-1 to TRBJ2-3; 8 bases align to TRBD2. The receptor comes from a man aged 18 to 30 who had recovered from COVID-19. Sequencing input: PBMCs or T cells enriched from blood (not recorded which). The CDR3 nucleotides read TGCGCCAGCAGCGAAGGACTAGCCCCAGATACGCAGTATTTT. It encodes CASSEGLAPDTQYF.